The T cell receptor beta chain under discussion was sequenced for a study of blood T cells in healthy people across ages. Then a second PCR, running about 6 to 12 cycles, was carried out with a sample-barcoded 5' primer and a J-beta primer mix. TCRdb processed the 5' RACE reads anew with MiXCR; each CDR3 protein has one entry. The sample lists about 760,000 distinct CDR3 sequences, approximately 25% occurring once. The CDR3 is 16 residues long. The V end was cut by 5 bases, the J end by 4 bases, with 17 bases between. Germline V gives CDR1 SEHNR, CDR2 FQNEAQ (reference sequence). This same sample was also taken into another study, of T cells of mothers and their children. From that study: Donation came from three healthy Caucasian mothers together with their six children.

The chain has TRBV7-9 and TRBJ1-4; D gene uncertain. Sequenced input: blood. This clonotype was sampled from a boy between 10 and 17 years old in good health. The CDR3 DNA sequence: TGTGCCAGCAGCCCACTGCCCGGGGTGGTTAATGAAAAACTGTTTTTT. Translating it yields CASSPLPGVVNEKLFF.